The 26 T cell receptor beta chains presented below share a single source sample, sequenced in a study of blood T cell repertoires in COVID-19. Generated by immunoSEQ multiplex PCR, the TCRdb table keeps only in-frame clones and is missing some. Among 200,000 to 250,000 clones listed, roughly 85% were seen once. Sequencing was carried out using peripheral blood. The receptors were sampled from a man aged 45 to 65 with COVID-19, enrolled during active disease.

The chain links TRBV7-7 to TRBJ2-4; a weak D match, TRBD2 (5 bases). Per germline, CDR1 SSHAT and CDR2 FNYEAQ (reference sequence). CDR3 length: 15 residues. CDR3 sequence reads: CASSSQRATKNIQYF. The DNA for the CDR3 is TGTGCTAGCTCCAGTCAGAGGGCGACCAAAAACATTCAGTACTTC.

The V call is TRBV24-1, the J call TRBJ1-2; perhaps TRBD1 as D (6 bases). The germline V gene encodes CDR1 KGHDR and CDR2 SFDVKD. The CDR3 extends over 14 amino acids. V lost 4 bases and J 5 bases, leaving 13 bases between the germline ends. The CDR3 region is CATSEPDRNYGYTF. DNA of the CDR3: TGTGCCACCAGTGAGCCTGACAGGAATTATGGCTACACCTTC.

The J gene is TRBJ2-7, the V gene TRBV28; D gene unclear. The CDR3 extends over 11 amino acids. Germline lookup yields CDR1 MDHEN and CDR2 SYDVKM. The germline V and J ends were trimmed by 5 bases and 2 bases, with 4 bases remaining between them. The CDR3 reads CASSQTYEQYF. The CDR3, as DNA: TGTGCCAGCAGTCAGACCTACGAGCAGTACTTC.

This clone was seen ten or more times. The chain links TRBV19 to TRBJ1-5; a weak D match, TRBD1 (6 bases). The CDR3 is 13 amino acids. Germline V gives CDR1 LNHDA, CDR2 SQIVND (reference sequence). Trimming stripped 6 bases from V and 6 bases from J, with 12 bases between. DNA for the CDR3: TGTGCCAGTAGAAATAGCAGGGGTCAGCCCCAGCATTTT. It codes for CASRNSRGQPQHF.

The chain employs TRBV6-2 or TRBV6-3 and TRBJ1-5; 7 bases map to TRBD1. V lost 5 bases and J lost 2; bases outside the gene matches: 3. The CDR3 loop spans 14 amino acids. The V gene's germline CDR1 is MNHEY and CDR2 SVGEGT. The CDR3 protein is CASSTGDGNQPQHF. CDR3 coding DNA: TGTGCCAGCAGTACAGGGGATGGCAATCAGCCCCAGCATTTT.

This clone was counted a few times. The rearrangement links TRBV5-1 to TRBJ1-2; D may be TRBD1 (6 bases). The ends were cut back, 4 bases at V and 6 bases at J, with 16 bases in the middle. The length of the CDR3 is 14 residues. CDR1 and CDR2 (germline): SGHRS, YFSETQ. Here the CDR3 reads CASSPRGGQDGYTF. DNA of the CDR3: TGCGCCAGCAGCCCCCGGGGGGGGCAGGATGGCTACACCTTC. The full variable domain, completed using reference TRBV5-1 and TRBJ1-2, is KAGVTQTPRYLIKTRGQQVTLSCSPISGHRSVSWYQQTPGQGLQFLFEYFSETQRNKGNFPGRFSGRQFSNSRSEMNVSTLELGDSALYLCASSPRGGQDGYTFGSGTRLTVV.

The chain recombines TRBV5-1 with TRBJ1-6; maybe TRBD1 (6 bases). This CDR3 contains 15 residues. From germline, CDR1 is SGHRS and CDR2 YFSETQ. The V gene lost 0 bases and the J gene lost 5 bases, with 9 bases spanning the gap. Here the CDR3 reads CASSLAGQNNSPLHF. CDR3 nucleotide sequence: TGCGCCAGCAGCTTGGCAGGACAGAATAATTCACCCCTCCACTTT.

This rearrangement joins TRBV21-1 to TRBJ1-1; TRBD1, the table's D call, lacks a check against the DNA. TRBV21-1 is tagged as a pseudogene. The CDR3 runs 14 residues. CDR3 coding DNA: TGTGCCAGCAGCAAGGGGGGACAGGGGCCGCTTAGGATGTTT. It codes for CASSKGGQGPLRMF.

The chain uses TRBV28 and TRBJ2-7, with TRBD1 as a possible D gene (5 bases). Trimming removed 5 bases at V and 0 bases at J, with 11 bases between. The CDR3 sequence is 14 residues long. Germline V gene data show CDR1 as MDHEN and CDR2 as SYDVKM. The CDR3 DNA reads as TGTGCCAGCAGTCCAGGGTTCTCCTCCTACGAGCAGTACTTC. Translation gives CASSPGFSSYEQYF.

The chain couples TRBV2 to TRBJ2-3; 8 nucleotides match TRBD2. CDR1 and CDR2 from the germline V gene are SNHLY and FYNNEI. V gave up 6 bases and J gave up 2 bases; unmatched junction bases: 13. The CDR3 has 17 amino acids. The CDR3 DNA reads TGTGCCAGCAGAAGAGAGGTGGCGGGGGGCCCCACAGATACGCAGTATTTT. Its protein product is CASRREVAGGPTDTQYF. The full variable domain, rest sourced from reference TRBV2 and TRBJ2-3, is EPEVTQTPSHQVTQMGQEVILRCVPISNHLYFYWYRQILGQKVEFLVSFYNNEISEKSEIFDDQFSVERPDGSNFTLKIRSTKLEDSAMYFCASRREVAGGPTDTQYFGPGTRLTVL.

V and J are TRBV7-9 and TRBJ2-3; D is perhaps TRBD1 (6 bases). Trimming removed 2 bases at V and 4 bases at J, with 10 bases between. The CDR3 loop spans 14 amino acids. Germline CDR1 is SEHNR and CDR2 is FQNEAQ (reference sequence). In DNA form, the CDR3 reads TGTGCCAGCAGCTTATCGACAGGATCAGATACGCAGTATTTT. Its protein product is CASSLSTGSDTQYF. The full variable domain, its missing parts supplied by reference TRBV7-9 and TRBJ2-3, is DTGVSQNPRHKITKRGQNVTFRCDPISEHNRLYWYRQTLGQGPEFLTYFQNEAQLEKSRLLSDRFSAERPKGSFSTLEIQRTEQGDSAMYLCASSLSTGSDTQYFGPGTRLTVL.

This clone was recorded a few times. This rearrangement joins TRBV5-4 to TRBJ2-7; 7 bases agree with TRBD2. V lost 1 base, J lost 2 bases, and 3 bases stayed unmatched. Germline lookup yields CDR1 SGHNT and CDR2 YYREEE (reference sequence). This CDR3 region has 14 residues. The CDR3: CASSLKRGTYEQYF. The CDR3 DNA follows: TGTGCCAGCAGCTTGAAGCGGGGCACCTACGAGCAGTACTTC.

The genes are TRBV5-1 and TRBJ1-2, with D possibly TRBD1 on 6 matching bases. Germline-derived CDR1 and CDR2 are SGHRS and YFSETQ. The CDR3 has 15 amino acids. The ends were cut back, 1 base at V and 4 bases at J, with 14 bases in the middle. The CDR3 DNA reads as TGCGCCAGCAGCTTGTTAGAGGGGGATCGCTATGGCTACACCTTC. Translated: CASSLLEGDRYGYTF. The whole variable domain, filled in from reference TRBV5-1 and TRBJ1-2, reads KAGVTQTPRYLIKTRGQQVTLSCSPISGHRSVSWYQQTPGQGLQFLFEYFSETQRNKGNFPGRFSGRQFSNSRSEMNVSTLELGDSALYLCASSLLEGDRYGYTFGSGTRLTVV.

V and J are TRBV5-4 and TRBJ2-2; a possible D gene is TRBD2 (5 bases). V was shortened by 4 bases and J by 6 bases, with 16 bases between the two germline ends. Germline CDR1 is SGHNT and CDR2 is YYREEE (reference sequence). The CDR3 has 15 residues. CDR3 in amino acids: CASSRGGVRAGELFF. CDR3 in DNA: TGTGCCAGCAGCCGGGGTGGGGTGAGGGCCGGGGAGCTGTTTTTT.

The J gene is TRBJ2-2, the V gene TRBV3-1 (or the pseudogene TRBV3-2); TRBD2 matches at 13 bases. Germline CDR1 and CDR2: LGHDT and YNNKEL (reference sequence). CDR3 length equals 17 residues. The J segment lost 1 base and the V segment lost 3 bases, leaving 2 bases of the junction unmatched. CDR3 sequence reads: CASSQRTSGGNTGELFF. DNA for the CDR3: TGTGCCAGCAGCCAGAGGACTAGCGGGGGGAACACCGGGGAGCTGTTTTTT.

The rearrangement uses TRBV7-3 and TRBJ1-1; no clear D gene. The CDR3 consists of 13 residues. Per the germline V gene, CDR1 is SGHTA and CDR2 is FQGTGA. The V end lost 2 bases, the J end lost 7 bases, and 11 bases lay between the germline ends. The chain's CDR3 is CASSLSQKYEAFF. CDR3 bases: TGTGCCAGCAGCTTATCCCAGAAATATGAAGCTTTCTTT. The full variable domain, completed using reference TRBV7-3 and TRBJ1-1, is GAGVSQTPSNKVTEKGKYVELRCDPISGHTALYWYRQSLGQGPEFLIYFQGTGAADDSGLPNDRFFAVRPEGSVSTLKIQRTERGDSAVYLCASSLSQKYEAFFGQGTRLTVV.

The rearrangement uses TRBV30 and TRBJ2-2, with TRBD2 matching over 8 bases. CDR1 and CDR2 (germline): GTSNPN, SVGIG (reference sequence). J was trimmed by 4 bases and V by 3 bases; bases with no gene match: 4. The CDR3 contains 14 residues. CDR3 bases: TGTGCCTGGAGAGCGGGGGTCAGCACCGGGGAGCTGTTTTTT. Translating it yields CAWRAGVSTGELFF.

The CDR3 is CASSYLGTSYEQYF. DNA of the CDR3: TGTGCCAGCAGTTACTTGGGGACTTCCTACGAGCAGTACTTC. The chain employs TRBV6-6 and TRBJ2-7; maybe TRBD2 (6 bases). The V end was cut by 1 base, the J end by 1 base, with 8 bases between. Germline V gives CDR1 MNHNY, CDR2 SVGAGI (reference sequence). The CDR3 sequence is 14 residues long.

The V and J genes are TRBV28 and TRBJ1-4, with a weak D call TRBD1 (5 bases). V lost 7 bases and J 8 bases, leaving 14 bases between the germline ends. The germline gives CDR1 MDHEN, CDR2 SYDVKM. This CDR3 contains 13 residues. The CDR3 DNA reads TGTGCCAGCACCTACAGGTTAGCCGAAAAACTGTTTTTT. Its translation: CASTYRLAEKLFF. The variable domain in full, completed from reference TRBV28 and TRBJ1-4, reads DVKVTQSSRYLVKRTGEKVFLECVQDMDHENMFWYRQDPGLGLRLIYFSYDVKMKEKGDIPEGYSVSREKKERFSLILESASTNQTSMYLCASTYRLAEKLFFGSGTQLSVL.

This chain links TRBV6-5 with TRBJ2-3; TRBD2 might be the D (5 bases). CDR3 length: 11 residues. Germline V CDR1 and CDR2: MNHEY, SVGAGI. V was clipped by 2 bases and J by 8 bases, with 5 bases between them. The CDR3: CASSYAGTQYF. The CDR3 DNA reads TGTGCCAGCAGTTACGCGGGTACGCAGTATTTT.

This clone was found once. The CDR3 spells CASSLGPLSSYEQYF. CDR3 sequence (DNA): TGTGCCAGCAGCTTAGGCCCGTTGAGCTCCTACGAGCAGTACTTC. This sequence joins TRBV7-9 and TRBJ2-7; no clear D. The CDR3 has 15 amino acids. Germline V gene sequence: CDR1 SEHNR, CDR2 FQNEAQ (reference sequence). Trimming removed 1 base from V and 0 bases from J, with 10 bases in between.

CDR3 sequence (DNA): TGTGCCAGCAGTTTAGGGTTAGACTTTGAGCAGTTCTTC. Translation: CASSLGLDFEQFF. V gene TRBV27 combines with J gene TRBJ2-1; no firm D call. With 2 bases removed from V and 9 bases from J, the gap between germline ends came to 11 bases. The CDR3 has 13 amino acids. The germline V gene has CDR1 MNHEY and CDR2 SMNVEV (reference sequence).

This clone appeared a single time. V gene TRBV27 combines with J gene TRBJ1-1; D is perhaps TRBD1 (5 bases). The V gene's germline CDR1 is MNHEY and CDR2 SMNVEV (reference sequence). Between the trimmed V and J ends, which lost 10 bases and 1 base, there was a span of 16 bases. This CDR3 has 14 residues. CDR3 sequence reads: CATRSGNPNTEAFF. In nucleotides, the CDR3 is TGTGCCACCAGGTCAGGGAACCCGAACACTGAAGCTTTCTTT.

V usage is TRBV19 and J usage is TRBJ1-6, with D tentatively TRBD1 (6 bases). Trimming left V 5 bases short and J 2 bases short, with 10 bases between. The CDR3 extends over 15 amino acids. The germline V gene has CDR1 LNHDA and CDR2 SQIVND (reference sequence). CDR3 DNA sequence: TGTGCCAGTAGTTCTGGGACACCCTATAATTCACCCCTCCACTTT. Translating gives CASSSGTPYNSPLHF.

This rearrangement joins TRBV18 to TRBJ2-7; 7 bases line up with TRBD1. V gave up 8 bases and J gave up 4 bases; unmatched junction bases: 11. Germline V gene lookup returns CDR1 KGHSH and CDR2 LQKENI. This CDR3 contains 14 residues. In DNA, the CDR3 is TGTGCCAGCGCTACTGCCGGGACAGCTTACGAGCAGTACTTC. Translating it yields CASATAGTAYEQYF.

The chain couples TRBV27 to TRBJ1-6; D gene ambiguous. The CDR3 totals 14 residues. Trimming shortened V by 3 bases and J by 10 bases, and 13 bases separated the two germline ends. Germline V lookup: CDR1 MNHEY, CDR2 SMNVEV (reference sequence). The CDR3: CASSFGLFTSPLHF. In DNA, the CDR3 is TGTGCCAGCAGTTTCGGACTTTTCACCTCACCCCTCCACTTT.